Listed here are 17 T cell receptor beta chains from one sample, sequenced in a study of regulatory T cells in long-lasting Graves disease. According to the study, TCR beta libraries were built with iRepertoire HTBI primers and CDR3-region Arm-PCR. A single record per CDR3 protein comes from TCRdb applying MiXCR to the multiplex PCR reads. This sample has under 450,000 distinct CDR3 sequences, with around 23% found just once. Indicated time point: persistent/refractory GD, antithyroid drugs over 5 years with positive TRAb. From RNA extracted from PBMCs, the TCR library was made. This specimen was peripheral blood mononuclear cells (PBMCs), taken when the disease was refractory, from a patient treated with antithyroid drugs. Receptors originate from a woman in her thirties or forties with Graves disease.

Many counts were recorded for this clonotype. The V gene is TRBV27, the J gene TRBJ2-5; possible D gene TRBD1, 7 bases. Trimming pared 2 bases from V and 9 bases from J, leaving 13 bases between. The CDR3 spans 13 residues. Per the germline V gene, CDR1 is MNHEY and CDR2 is SMNVEV (reference sequence). The CDR3 DNA reads TGTGCCAGCAGTTTAGGCGGGACAGCGGCCCAGTACTTC. The encoded protein is CASSLGGTAAQYF.

In its sample, this clonotype was seen many times. The chain combines TRBV28 with TRBJ1-5; D unclear. The CDR3 extends over 15 amino acids. CDR1 is MDHEN and CDR2 is SYDVKM in the germline V gene. Trimming took off 0 bases at V and 3 bases at J, with 9 bases between the two ends. The CDR3 region is CASSLWGRDNQPQHF. The CDR3 nucleotides are TGTGCCAGCAGTTTATGGGGCCGGGACAATCAGCCCCAGCATTTT.

The rearrangement links TRBV9 to TRBJ1-2; possibly TRBD1 for D (6 bases). The CDR3 length is 13 residues. Germline V gene lookup returns CDR1 SGDLS and CDR2 YYNGEE. Deletions cut 0 bases from V and 8 bases from J, with 11 bases between. The CDR3 reads CASSVGDTVGYTF. The CDR3 nucleotides read TGTGCCAGCAGCGTAGGGGACACCGTAGGCTACACCTTC.

This clonotype has more than one count but fewer than ten. This rearrangement joins TRBV11-2 to TRBJ2-7; 9 bases fit TRBD2. With V trimmed by 5 bases and J by 3 bases, 17 bases remained unmatched. Germline CDR1 reads SGHAT; CDR2 reads FQNNGV. The CDR3 totals 18 residues. In DNA, the CDR3 is TGTGCCAGCAGCGCGGGGGGGGCGGTCCGGGGGGTACACTACGAGCAGTACTTC. It yields the protein CASSAGGAVRGVHYEQYF.

The chain links TRBV29-1 to TRBJ2-5; D is possibly TRBD2 (6 bases). Germline values: CDR1 SQVTM, CDR2 ANQGSEA. CDR3 length equals 15 residues. The V and J ends lost 3 bases and 3 bases respectively, with 17 bases between them. This chain's CDR3 is CSVDTRFGGEETQYF. The CDR3 DNA is TGCAGCGTTGACACTAGATTCGGGGGAGAAGAGACCCAGTACTTC. Full variable domain (outside the CDR3, taken from reference TRBV29-1 and TRBJ2-5): SAVISQKPSRDICQRGTSLTIQCQVDSQVTMMFWYRQQPGQSLTLIATANQGSEATYESGFVIDKFPISRPNLTFSTLTVSNMSPEDSSIYLCSVDTRFGGEETQYFGPGTRLLVL.

The chain uses TRBV7-2 and TRBJ2-3, with D possibly matching TRBD2 (6 bases). The CDR3 runs 15 residues. V gave up 7 bases and J gave up 2 bases, with 16 bases separating them. Germline CDR1 is SGHTA and CDR2 is FQGNSA. Here the CDR3 reads CASMVGREYTDTQYF. The CDR3 nucleotides read TGTGCCAGCATGGTAGGGCGGGAATACACAGATACGCAGTATTTT.

Many counts were recorded for this clonotype. The chain couples TRBV20-1 to TRBJ2-4, with 13 positions matching TRBD2. Germline CDR1 and CDR2: DFQATT and SNEGSKA (reference sequence). This CDR3 region has 17 residues. V was clipped by 3 bases and J by 6 bases; unmatched bases: 11. CDR3 amino acids: CSASPGTSGTGGNIQYF. As DNA, the CDR3 is TGCAGTGCTAGCCCCGGGACTAGCGGGACGGGGGGAAACATTCAGTACTTC.

Ten or more counts support this clonotype. The chain has TRBV12-3 or TRBV12-4 and TRBJ1-1; the D is unclear. Trimming shortened V by 4 bases and J by 1 base, and 7 bases separated the two germline ends. The length of the CDR3 is 13 residues. CDR3 in DNA: TGTGCCAGCAGTTCCCGGGGGAACACTGAAGCTTTCTTT. Protein: CASSSRGNTEAFF.

There are a few counts of this clonotype. The chain couples TRBV12-3 or TRBV12-4 to TRBJ2-3; 11 bases fit TRBD2. This CDR3 is 18 amino acids long. J was trimmed by 2 bases and V by 6 bases; bases with no gene match: 13. Here the CDR3 DNA reads TGTGCCAGCAGCCACGGGCCTACTAGCGGGGGATCCACAGATACGCAGTATTTT. Translating it yields CASSHGPTSGGSTDTQYF.

This clonotype was picked up many times. V usage is TRBV6-1 and J usage is TRBJ2-7, with D perhaps TRBD2 (7 bases). Germline V gene sequence: CDR1 MNHNS, CDR2 SASEGT. V lost 1 base and J lost 2, with 15 bases in between. The CDR3 is made up of 16 amino acids. Written as DNA, the CDR3 is TGTGCCAGCAGTGAAGTGGGGGGGCAACTTACCTACGAGCAGTACTTC. It translates to CASSEVGGQLTYEQYF.

This clonotype was picked up many times. This chain joins TRBV6-1 and TRBJ2-5, with 11 bases that match TRBD1. The trim removed 4 bases at V and 5 bases at J, leaving 15 bases unmatched. The CDR3 runs to 18 residues. The germline V gene has CDR1 MNHNS and CDR2 SASEGT. This chain's CDR3 is CASSVSLIGTGGLETQYF. The CDR3 region has the DNA TGTGCCAGCAGTGTATCCTTGATTGGGACAGGGGGTCTGGAGACCCAGTACTTC.

About this clonotype itself: A clone one base away is much larger, so this may be a read error. The chain joins TRBV6-2 or TRBV6-3 to TRBJ2-7; 14 bases line up with TRBD2. From germline, CDR1 is MNHEY and CDR2 SVGEGT. The CDR3 contains 15 residues. The DNA for the CDR3 is TGTGCCAGCAGTTACCGGACTAGCGGGAGGTACGGGCAGTACTTC. It yields the protein CASSYRTSGRYGQYF.

This clonotype appeared many times. This chain connects TRBV28 to TRBJ1-1; D not resolved. The length of the CDR3 is 16 residues. Looked up from germline, CDR1 is MDHEN and CDR2 is SYDVKM. V was trimmed by 6 bases and J by 1 base, leaving 18 bases between them. The CDR3 spells CASRRQALIPNTEAFF. The CDR3 DNA sequence: TGTGCCAGCAGACGTCAGGCGCTAATTCCGAACACTGAAGCTTTCTTT.

This rearrangement joins TRBV6-5 to TRBJ2-7; 8 nucleotides match TRBD2. CDR1 and CDR2 from the germline V gene are MNHEY and SVGAGI. The CDR3 extends over 16 amino acids. Trimming removed 2 bases from V and 2 bases from J; junction bases left unmatched: 8. The CDR3 DNA sequence: TGTGCCAGCAGTTACAAGGGCACTAGCGGTGCCTACGAGCAGTACTTC. This gives the protein CASSYKGTSGAYEQYF.

The chain links TRBV2 to TRBJ1-1; 7 bases line up with TRBD1. Trimming at V came to 6 bases and at J to 6 bases, leaving 7 bases not matched to a gene. The CDR3 is made up of 13 amino acids. From germline, CDR1 is SNHLY and CDR2 FYNNEI. This CDR3 is CASSQGGLAEAFF. CDR3 nucleotides: TGTGCCAGCAGCCAGGGGGGCTTAGCTGAAGCTTTCTTT.

This clonotype occurred many times. The chain uses TRBV2 and TRBJ2-2, with 7 bases fitting TRBD1. This CDR3 spans 19 amino acids. Germline V gene lookup returns CDR1 SNHLY and CDR2 FYNNEI. V shed 0 bases and J 7 bases; nucleotides not matched to a gene: 17. The CDR3, as DNA: TGTGCCAGCAGTGAAGCCCCGGGTAGGGGGCTAAGTCTGGGCGGGGAGCTGTTTTTT. Its protein is CASSEAPGRGLSLGGELFF.

This clonotype has ten or more counts. The chain recombines TRBV6-1 with TRBJ1-2; TRBD1 agrees at 7 bases. Germline V CDR1 and CDR2: MNHNS, SASEGT. Trimming at V came to 2 bases and at J to 4 bases, leaving 7 bases not matched to a gene. This CDR3 has 15 residues. The DNA of the CDR3 is TGTGCCAGCAGTGAAACGCGGTCAGGGGGCTATGGCTACACCTTC. Protein product: CASSETRSGGYGYTF.